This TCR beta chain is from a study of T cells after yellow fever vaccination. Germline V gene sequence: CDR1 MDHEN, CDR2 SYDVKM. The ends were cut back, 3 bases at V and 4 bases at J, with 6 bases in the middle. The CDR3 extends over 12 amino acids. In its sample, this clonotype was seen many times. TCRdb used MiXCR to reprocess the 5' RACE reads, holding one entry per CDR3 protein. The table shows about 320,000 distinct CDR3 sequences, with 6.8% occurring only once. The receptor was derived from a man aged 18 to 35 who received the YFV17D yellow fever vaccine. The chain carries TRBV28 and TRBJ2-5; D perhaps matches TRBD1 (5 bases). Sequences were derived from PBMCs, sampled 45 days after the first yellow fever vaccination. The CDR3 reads CASSFQGETQYF. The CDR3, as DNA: TGTGCCAGCAGTTTTCAGGGAGAGACCCAGTACTTC.